Presented here are 2 T cell receptor beta chains from one specimen sequenced in a study of T-cell reconstitution after alpha-beta-depleted transplantation in children. Unique molecular identifiers were used to barcode this TCRbeta library. TCRdb recomputed calls from the PCR reads with MiXCR, one row per CDR3 protein. The sample holds some 490,000 distinct CDR3 sequences, about an eighth seen once. The specimen comprised PBMCs from the stem cell graft donor, sampled from the stem cell graft. The receptors shown here come from a human donor who donated a stem cell graft to a child with combined immunodeficiency.

This clonotype was counted many times. The rearrangement links TRBV5-1 to TRBJ2-1; D may match TRBD1 or TRBD2 (5 bases each). Germline assignment: CDR1 SGHRS and CDR2 YFSETQ. Trimming took 0 bases from V and 6 from J, leaving 13 bases between them. The CDR3 covers 15 residues. The CDR3 protein is CASSLALGPPNEQFF. The CDR3 region has the DNA TGCGCCAGCAGCTTGGCCTTGGGACCCCCCAATGAGCAGTTCTTC.

A few counts support this clonotype. In DNA form, the CDR3 reads TGTGCCAGCAGCGAACAGGGGATTGGGGCAAGCAATCAGCCCCAGCATTTT. Protein: CASSEQGIGASNQPQHF. The gene calls are TRBV7-9 and TRBJ1-5; 7 bases fit TRBD1. The J segment lost 1 base and the V segment lost 5 bases, leaving 11 bases of the junction unmatched. The CDR3 sequence is 17 residues long. Germline loops: CDR1 SEHNR, CDR2 FQNEAQ (reference sequence).